A single sample gave rise to the 2 T cell receptor beta chains below, sequenced in a study of T cells after yellow fever vaccination. One entry per CDR3 protein results from TCRdb running MiXCR on the 5' RACE reads. The repertoire holds roughly 260,000 distinct CDR3 sequences, 10% to 15% seen once, with about 0.51% in the top ten. The specimen was CD4+ T cells sorted from PBMCs, collected 45 days after the yellow fever booster vaccination. The source of these receptors is a man aged 30 to 45 who received the YFV17D yellow fever vaccine.

The chain is built from TRBV20-1 and TRBJ2-1, with D unclear. V lost 6 bases and J 7 bases, leaving 19 bases between the germline ends. The CDR3 runs to 14 residues. Looked up from germline, CDR1 is DFQATT and CDR2 is SNEGSKA (reference sequence). CDR3 amino acids: CSATPGPPLNEQFF. CDR3 sequence (DNA): TGCAGTGCCACCCCCGGACCACCACTTAATGAGCAGTTCTTC.

The chain has TRBV6-2 or TRBV6-3 and TRBJ2-7, with D perhaps TRBD2 (6 bases). V gave up 6 bases and J gave up 4 bases, with 10 bases separating them. The length of the CDR3 is 12 residues. CDR1 is MNHEY, CDR2 SVGEGT, per germline. CDR3 coding DNA: TGTGCCAGCAGCAAGACTAGGTACGAGCAGTACTTC. This codes for CASSKTRYEQYF.